The sequence of this T cell receptor (beta chain) was determined in a study of blood T cell repertoires in COVID-19. The CDR3 contains 13 residues. Germline V gene sequence: CDR1 SGHNT, CDR2 YENEEA. V lost 3 bases and J lost 5, with 10 bases in between. Assay: immunoSEQ multiplex PCR; the TCRdb copy retains only in-frame clones and omits some. The table shows 130,000 to 150,000 clones, with 85% to 90% occurring only once. This clonotype was obtained from a man between 50 and 59 years old who had recovered from COVID-19. Material: peripheral blood. The gene calls are TRBV11-3 and TRBJ1-1; D perhaps matches TRBD1 (6 bases). The CDR3 DNA sequence: TGTGCCAGCAGCTTGGGACAAACGACTGAAGCTTTCTTT. Protein: CASSLGQTTEAFF.